Included here is one T cell receptor (beta chain) sequence, with context. What it recognizes is unknown. From germline, CDR1 is SEHNR and CDR2 FQNEAQ (reference sequence). The CDR3 sequence is 15 residues long. V lost 1 base to trimming and J lost 4 bases; unmatched junction nucleotides: 4. The data stem from a study of post-analysis software for immune sequencing data. Whole-study results and caveats: There was significantly lower normalized Chao1 diversity in multiple sclerosis patients than in controls. Patients had higher frequencies than controls of roughly five TRBV segments, including TRBV5-6, TRBV5-1 and TRBV20-1. Batch-matched samples strongly co-clustered by F measure.

Researchers reported that TCR beta cDNA libraries carried unique molecular identifiers. From the PCR reads, TCRdb called clonotypes with MiXCR, one entry per CDR3 protein. This table has 400,000 to 500,000 distinct CDR3 sequences, over 30% appearing once. The chain is built from TRBV7-9 and TRBJ2-1; 7 bases match TRBD2. The TCR comes from a girl aged 2-10 years with multiple sclerosis. Sequenced sample: blood. CDR3 sequence reads: CASSLGRELYNEQFF. The CDR3 coding sequence is TGTGCCAGCAGCTTAGGGCGGGAGTTATACAATGAGCAGTTCTTC.